The T cell receptor beta chain under discussion was sequenced for a study of T cell responses to AZD1222 COVID-19 vaccine. Method: immunoSEQ multiplex PCR; TCRdb's copy keeps in-frame clones and lacks some. The sample shows 75,000 to 95,000 clones, roughly 90% of them seen only once. This CDR3 spans 16 amino acids. J was trimmed by 6 bases and V by 4 bases; bases with no gene match: 13. Germline CDR1 is SGDLS and CDR2 is YYNGEE. The input for sequencing was peripheral blood, taken 28 days after the second AZD1222 dose. The TCR comes from an adult who received the AZD1222 COVID-19 vaccine. The J gene is TRBJ2-1, the V gene TRBV9; 7 bases fit TRBD1. CDR3 protein: CASSPPLGGDPNEQFF. The DNA for the CDR3 is TGTGCCAGCAGCCCCCCCCTAGGGGGCGATCCCAATGAGCAGTTCTTC.